This TCR beta chain was profiled in a study of cytomegalovirus exposure and HLA in healthy donors. Primers: 60 Vbeta forward and 13 Jbeta reverse. Sequencing used immunoSEQ multiplex PCR; TCRdb keeps in-frame clones, though not all of them. The table lists around 130,000 clones, over 75% of them singletons, with more than 1.5% in the top ten. Study results and caveats: Previously analyzed data showed that most TCR beta V segments were productive at a frequency of about 90% or about 30%.

CDR3 length: 14 amino acids. The J segment lost 2 bases and the V segment lost 2 bases, leaving 4 bases of the junction unmatched. The germline V gene encodes CDR1 GTSNPN and CDR2 SVGIG (reference sequence). This clone was observed a single time. What it binds is unknown. The chain combines TRBV30 with TRBJ2-3, with TRBD1 matching 7 bases. This TCR derives from a man aged 35 to 55 in good health and CMV-seronegative. Sample: PBMCs. The CDR3: CAWSMTGYTDTQYF. CDR3 in DNA: TGTGCCTGGAGTATGACAGGGTACACAGATACGCAGTATTTT.